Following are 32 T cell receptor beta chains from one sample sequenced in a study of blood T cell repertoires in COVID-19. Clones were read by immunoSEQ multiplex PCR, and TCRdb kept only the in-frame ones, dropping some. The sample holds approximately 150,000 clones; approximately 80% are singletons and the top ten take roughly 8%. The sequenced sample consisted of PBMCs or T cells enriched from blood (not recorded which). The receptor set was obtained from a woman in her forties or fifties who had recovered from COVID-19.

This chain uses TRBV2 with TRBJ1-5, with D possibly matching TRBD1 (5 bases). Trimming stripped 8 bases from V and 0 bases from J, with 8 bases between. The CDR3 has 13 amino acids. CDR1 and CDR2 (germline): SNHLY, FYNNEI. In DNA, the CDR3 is TGTGCCAGCGCAGGGAATAGCAATCAGCCCCAGCATTTT. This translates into CASAGNSNQPQHF.

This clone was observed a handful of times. CDR3 amino acids: CASSYLLAGVEQFF. As DNA, the CDR3 is TGTGCCAGCAGTTACCTTCTAGCGGGAGTTGAGCAGTTCTTC. The chain couples TRBV6-2 or TRBV6-3 to TRBJ2-1; TRBD2 matches 10 bases. CDR1 and CDR2 from the germline V gene are MNHEY and SVGEGT. The CDR3 contains 14 residues. J gave up 9 bases and V 2 bases, and 4 bases lay outside the gene matches.

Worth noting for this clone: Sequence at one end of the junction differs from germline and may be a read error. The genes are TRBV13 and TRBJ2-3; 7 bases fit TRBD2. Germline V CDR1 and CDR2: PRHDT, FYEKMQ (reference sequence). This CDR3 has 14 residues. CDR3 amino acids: CASSLGLVTDTQYF. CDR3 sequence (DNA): TGTGCCAGCAGCCTAGGACTAGTCACAGATACGCAGTATTTT. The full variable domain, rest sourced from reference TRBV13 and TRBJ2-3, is AAGVIQSPRHLIKEKRETATLKCYPIPRHDTVYWYQQGPGQDPQFLISFYEKMQSDKGSIPDRFSAQQFSDYHSELNMSSLELGDSALYFCASSLGLVTDTQYFGPGTRLTVL.

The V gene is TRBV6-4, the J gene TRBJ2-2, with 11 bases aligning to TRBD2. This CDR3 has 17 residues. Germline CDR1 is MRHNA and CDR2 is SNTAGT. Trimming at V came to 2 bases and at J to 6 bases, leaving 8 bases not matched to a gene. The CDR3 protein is CASSDKGTSGSSGELFF. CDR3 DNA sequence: TGTGCCAGCAGTGACAAGGGCACTAGCGGGAGTTCCGGGGAGCTGTTTTTT.

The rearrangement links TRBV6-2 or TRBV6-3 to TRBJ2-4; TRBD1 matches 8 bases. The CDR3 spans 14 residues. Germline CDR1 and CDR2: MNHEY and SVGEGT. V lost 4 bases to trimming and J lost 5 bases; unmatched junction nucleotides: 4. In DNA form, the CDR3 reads TGTGCCAGCAGTTCGCCGGGACAGGAAAACATTCAGTACTTC. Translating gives CASSSPGQENIQYF.

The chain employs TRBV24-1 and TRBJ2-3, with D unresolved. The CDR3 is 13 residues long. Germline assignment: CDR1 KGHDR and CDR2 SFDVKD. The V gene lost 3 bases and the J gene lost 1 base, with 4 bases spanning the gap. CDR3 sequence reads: CATSDPGTDTQYF. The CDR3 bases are TGTGCCACCAGTGATCCCGGCACAGATACGCAGTATTTT.

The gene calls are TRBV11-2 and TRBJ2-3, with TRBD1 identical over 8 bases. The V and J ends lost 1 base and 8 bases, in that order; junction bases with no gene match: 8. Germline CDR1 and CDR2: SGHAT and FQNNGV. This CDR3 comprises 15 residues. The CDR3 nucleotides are TGTGCCAGCAGCTTAGTCCGCGGCGGACAGGGTACGCAGTATTTT. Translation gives CASSLVRGGQGTQYF.

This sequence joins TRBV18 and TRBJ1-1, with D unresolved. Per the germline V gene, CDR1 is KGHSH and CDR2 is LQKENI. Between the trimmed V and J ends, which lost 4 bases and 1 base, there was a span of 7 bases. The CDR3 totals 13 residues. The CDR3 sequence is CASSRIRNTEAFF. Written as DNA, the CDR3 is TGTGCCAGCTCACGAATCAGGAACACTGAAGCTTTCTTT.

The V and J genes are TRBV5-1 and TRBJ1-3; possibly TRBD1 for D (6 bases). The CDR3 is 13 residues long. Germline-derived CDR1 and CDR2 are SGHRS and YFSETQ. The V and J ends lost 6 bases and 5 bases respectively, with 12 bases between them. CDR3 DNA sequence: TGCGCCAGCATGGGGGGGCCTAGAAACACCATATATTTT. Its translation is CASMGGPRNTIYF.

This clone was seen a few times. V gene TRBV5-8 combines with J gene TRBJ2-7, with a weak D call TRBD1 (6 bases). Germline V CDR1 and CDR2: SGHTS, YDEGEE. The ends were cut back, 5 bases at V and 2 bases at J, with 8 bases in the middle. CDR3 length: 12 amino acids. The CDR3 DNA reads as TGTGCCAGCAGTGGACAGACCTACGAGCAGTACTTC. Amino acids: CASSGQTYEQYF.

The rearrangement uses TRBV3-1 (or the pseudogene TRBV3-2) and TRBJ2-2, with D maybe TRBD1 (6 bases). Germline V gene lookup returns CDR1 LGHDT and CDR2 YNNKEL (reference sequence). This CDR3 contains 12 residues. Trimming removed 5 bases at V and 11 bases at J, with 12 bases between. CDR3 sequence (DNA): TGTGCCAGCAGCTTTGGGGGCTTCGAGCTGTTTTTT. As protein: CASSFGGFELFF.

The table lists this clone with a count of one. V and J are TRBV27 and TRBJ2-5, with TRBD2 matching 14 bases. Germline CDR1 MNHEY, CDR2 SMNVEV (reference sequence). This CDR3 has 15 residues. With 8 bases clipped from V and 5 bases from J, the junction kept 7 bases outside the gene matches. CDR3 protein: CASRLAGGRGETQYF. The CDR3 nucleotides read TGTGCCAGCCGACTAGCGGGAGGGCGGGGGGAGACCCAGTACTTC.

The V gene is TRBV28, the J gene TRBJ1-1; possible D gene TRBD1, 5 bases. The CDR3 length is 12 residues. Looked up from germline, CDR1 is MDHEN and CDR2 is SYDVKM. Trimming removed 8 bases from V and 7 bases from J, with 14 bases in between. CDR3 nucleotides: TGTGCCAGCCGGAGAAGAACAGGTGAAGCTTTCTTT. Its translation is CASRRRTGEAFF.

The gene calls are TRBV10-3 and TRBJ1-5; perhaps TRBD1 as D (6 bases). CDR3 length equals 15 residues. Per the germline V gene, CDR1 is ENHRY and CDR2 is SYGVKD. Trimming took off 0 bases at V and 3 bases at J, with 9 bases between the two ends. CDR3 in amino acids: CAISESRQANQPQHF. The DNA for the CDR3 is TGTGCCATCAGTGAGTCAAGACAGGCCAATCAGCCCCAGCATTTT.

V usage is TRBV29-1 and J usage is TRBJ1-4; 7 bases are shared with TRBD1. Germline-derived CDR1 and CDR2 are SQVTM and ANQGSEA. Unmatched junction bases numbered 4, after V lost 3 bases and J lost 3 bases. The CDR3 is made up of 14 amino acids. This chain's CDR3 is CSVDPGQANEKLFF. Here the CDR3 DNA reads TGCAGCGTTGACCCCGGACAGGCTAATGAAAAACTGTTTTTT.

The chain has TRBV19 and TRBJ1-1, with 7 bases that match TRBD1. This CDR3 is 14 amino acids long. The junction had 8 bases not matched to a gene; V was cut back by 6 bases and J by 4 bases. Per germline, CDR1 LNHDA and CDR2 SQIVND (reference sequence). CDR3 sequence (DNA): TGTGCCAGTAGCAGCACAGGGGCGGGCACTGAAGCTTTCTTT. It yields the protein CASSSTGAGTEAFF.

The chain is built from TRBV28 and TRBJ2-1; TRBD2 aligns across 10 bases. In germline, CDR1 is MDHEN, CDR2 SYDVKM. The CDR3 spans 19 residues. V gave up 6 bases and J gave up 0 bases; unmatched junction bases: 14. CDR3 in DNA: TGTGCCAGCAGACCTCCGGGACTAGCGACTGTTACCTCCTACAATGAGCAGTTCTTC. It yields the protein CASRPPGLATVTSYNEQFF.

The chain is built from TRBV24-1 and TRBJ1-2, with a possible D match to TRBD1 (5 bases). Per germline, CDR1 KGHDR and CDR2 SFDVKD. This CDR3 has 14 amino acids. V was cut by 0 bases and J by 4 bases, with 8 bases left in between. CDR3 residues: CATSDLSQVYGYTF. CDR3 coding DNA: TGTGCCACCAGTGATTTGTCACAGGTCTATGGCTACACCTTC.

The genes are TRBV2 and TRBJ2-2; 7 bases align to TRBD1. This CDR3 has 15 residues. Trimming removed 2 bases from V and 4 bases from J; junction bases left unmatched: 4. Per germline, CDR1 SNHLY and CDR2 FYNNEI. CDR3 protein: CASSESPGGTGELFF. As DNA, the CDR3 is TGTGCCAGCAGTGAAAGTCCAGGGGGCACCGGGGAGCTGTTTTTT.

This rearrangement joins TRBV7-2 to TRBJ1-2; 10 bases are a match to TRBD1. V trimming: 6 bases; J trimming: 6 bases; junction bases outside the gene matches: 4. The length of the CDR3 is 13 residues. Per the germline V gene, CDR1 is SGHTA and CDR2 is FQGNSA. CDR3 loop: CASRAGTGDGYTF. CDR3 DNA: TGTGCCAGCAGAGCTGGGACAGGGGATGGCTACACCTTC. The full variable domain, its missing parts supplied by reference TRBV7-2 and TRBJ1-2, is GAGVSQSPSNKVTEKGKDVELRCDPISGHTALYWYRQSLGQGLEFLIYFQGNSAPDKSGLPSDRFSAERTGGSVSTLTIQRTQQEDSAVYLCASRAGTGDGYTFGSGTRLTVV.

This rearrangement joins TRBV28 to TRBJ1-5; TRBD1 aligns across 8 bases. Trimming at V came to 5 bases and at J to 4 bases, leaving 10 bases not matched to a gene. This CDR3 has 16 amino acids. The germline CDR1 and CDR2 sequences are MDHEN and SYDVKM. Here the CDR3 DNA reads TGTGCCAGCAGTCCACTCTCAGGGGGCCGTAATCAGCCCCAGCATTTT. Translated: CASSPLSGGRNQPQHF.

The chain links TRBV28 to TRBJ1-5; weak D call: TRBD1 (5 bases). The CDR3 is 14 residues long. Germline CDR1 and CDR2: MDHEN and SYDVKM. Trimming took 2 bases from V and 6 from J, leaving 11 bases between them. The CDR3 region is CASSLGRAGQPQHF. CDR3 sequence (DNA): TGTGCCAGCAGTTTAGGCAGGGCTGGTCAGCCCCAGCATTTT.

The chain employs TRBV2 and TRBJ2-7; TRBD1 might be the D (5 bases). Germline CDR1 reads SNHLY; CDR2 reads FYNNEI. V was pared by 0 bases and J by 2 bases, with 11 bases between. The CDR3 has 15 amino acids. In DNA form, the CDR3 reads TGTGCCAGCAGTGAAGCGTCGGGCAGGGCCTACGAGCAGTACTTC. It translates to CASSEASGRAYEQYF.

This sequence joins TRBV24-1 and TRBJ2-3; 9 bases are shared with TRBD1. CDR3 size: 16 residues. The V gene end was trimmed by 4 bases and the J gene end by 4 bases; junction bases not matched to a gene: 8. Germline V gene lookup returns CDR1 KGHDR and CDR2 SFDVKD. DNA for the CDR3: TGTGCCACCAGTGACTCCCAAACAGGGGGCCCAGATACGCAGTATTTT. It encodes CATSDSQTGGPDTQYF.

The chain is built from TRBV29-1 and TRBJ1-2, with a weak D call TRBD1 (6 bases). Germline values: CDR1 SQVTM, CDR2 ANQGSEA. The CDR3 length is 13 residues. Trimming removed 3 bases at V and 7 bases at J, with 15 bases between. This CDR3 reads CSVDGGALFGYTF. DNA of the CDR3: TGCAGCGTTGACGGGGGGGCCCTTTTTGGCTACACCTTC.

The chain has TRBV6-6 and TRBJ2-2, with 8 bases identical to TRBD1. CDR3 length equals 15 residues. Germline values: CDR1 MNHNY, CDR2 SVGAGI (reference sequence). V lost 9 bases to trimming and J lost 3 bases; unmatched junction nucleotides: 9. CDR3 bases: TGTGCCAGTAAAACAGGGGGAGACCACACCGGGGAGCTGTTTTTT. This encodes CASKTGGDHTGELFF.

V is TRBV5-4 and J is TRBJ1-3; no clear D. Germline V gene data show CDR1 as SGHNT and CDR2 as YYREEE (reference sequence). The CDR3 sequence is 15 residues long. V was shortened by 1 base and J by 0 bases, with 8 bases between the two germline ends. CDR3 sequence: CASSLSTFSGNTIYF. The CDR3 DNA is TGTGCCAGCAGCTTGTCTACGTTCTCTGGAAACACCATATATTTT.

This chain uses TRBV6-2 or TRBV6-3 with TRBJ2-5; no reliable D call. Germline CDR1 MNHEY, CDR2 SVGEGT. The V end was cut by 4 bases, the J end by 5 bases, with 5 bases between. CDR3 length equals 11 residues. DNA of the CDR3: TGTGCCAGCAGTTTTTATGAGACCCAGTACTTC. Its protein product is CASSFYETQYF.

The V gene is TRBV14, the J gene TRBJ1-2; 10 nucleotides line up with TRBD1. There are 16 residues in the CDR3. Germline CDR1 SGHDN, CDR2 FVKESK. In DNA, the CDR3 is TGTGCAAACAAGGACAGGGGGAGTCCCCTACCCTATGGCTACACCTTC. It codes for CANKDRGSPLPYGYTF.

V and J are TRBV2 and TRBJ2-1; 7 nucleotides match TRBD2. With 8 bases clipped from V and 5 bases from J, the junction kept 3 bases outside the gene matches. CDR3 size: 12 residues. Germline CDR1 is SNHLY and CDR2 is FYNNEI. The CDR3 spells CASGGGNNEQFF. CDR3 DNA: TGTGCCAGCGGGGGGGGTAACAATGAGCAGTTCTTC.

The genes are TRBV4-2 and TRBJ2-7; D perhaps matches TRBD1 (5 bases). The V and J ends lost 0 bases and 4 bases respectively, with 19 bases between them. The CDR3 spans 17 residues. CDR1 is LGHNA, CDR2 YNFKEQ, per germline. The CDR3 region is CASSQEGGQEILYEQYF. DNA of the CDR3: TGTGCCAGCAGCCAAGAAGGCGGACAAGAGATTCTTTACGAGCAGTACTTC.

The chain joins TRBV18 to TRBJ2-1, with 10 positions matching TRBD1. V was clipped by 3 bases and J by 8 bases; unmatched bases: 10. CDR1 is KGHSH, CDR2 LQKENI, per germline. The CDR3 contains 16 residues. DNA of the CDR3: TGTGCCAGCTCACCGATATACGGGACAGGGGTTTATGAGCAGTTCTTC. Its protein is CASSPIYGTGVYEQFF.